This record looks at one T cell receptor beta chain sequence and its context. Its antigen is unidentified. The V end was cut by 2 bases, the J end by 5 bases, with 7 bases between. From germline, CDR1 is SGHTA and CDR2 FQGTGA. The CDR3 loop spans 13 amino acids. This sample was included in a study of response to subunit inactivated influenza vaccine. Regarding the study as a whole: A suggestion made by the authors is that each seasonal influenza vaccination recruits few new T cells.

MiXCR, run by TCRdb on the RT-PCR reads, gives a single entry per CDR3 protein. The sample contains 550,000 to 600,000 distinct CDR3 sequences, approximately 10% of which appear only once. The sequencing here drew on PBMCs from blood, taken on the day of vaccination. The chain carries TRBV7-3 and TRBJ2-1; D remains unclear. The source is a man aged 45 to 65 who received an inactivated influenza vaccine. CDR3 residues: CASSLSVDNEQFF. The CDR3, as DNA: TGTGCCAGCAGCTTATCGGTGGACAATGAGCAGTTCTTC.